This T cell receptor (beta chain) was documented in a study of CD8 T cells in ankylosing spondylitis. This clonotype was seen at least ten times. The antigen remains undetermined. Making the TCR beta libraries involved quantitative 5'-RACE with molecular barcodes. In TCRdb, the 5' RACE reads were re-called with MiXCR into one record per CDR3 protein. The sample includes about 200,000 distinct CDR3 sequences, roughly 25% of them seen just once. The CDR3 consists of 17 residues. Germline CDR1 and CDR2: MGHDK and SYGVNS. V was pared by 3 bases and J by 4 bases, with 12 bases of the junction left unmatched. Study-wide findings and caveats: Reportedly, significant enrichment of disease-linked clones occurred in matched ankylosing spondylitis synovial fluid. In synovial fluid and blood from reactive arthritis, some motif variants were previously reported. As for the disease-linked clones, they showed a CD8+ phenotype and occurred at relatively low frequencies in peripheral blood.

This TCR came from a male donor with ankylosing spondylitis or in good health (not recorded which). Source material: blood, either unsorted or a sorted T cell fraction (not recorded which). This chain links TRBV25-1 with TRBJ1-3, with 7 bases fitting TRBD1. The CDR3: CASSEVPRGPEGNTIYF. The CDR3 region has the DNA TGTGCCAGCAGTGAGGTCCCTAGGGGGCCGGAGGGAAACACCATATATTTT. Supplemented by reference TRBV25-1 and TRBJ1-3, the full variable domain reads EADIYQTPRYLVIGTGKKITLECSQTMGHDKMYWYQQDPGMELHLIHYSYGVNSTEKGDLSSESTVSRIRTEHFPLTLESARPSHTSQYLCASSEVPRGPEGNTIYFGEGSWLTVV.